A single sample gave rise to the 25 T cell receptor beta chains below, sequenced in a study of blood T cell repertoires in COVID-19. Sequencing was performed with immunoSEQ multiplex PCR; in TCRdb, only in-frame clones are kept and a portion is missing. The data contain under 150,000 clones, 65% to 85% of them singletons. The source material was peripheral blood. The receptors derive from a man between 65 and 85 years old with acute or convalescent COVID-19.

This clone was seen a few times. In the same sample, other DNA sequences code for this CDR3. The genes are TRBV19 and TRBJ1-6, with 7 nucleotides matching TRBD1. This CDR3 is 12 amino acids long. V was pared by 4 bases and J by 14 bases, with 5 bases of the junction left unmatched. Germline V gene data show CDR1 as LNHDA and CDR2 as SQIVND (reference sequence). CDR3 bases: TGTGCCAGTAGTACGACAGGGAGATCCCTCCACTTT. This sequence encodes CASSTTGRSLHF.

The rearrangement uses TRBV18 and TRBJ1-3, with TRBD1 matching over 10 bases. With 4 bases clipped from V and 0 bases from J, the junction kept 0 bases outside the gene matches. The CDR3 runs to 15 residues. The germline gives CDR1 KGHSH, CDR2 LQKENI. CDR3 bases: TGTGCCAGCTCACGGGACAGGGGCTCTGGAAACACCATATATTTT. Translation: CASSRDRGSGNTIYF.

The chain has TRBV5-6 and TRBJ2-1, with TRBD2 matching over 7 bases. J gave up 7 bases and V 3 bases, and 4 bases lay outside the gene matches. CDR3 size: 13 residues. Germline-derived CDR1 and CDR2 are SGHDT and YYEEEE. The CDR3 DNA reads as TGTGCCAGCAGCTCCCCACTAGCGAATGAGCAGTTCTTC. It encodes CASSSPLANEQFF.

This chain links TRBV6-5 with TRBJ2-7, with a tentative D call TRBD1 (6 bases). V lost 8 bases, J lost 5 bases, and 16 bases lay in between. CDR3 length: 13 residues. Looked up from germline, CDR1 is MNHEY and CDR2 is SVGAGI. CDR3 nucleotide sequence: TGTGCCAGCCCCTGGGGGCAGGGGAACGAGCAGTACTTC. Its protein product is CASPWGQGNEQYF.

This clone was picked up a small number of times. This rearrangement joins TRBV6-5 to TRBJ2-3; 9 nucleotides match TRBD2. The germline gives CDR1 MNHEY, CDR2 SVGAGI. CDR3 size: 14 residues. J lost 1 base, V lost 7 bases, and 3 bases had no gene match. CDR3: CASIIAGGTDTQYF. CDR3 sequence (DNA): TGTGCCAGCATTATAGCGGGGGGCACAGATACGCAGTATTTT.

In the case of this clone: Relative to the germline gene, one junction end is altered; a read error may explain this. The chain combines TRBV5-1 with TRBJ2-3; no clear D gene. The CDR3 runs 14 residues. CDR1 and CDR2 from the germline V gene are SGHRS and YFSETQ. The CDR3 DNA reads TGCGCCGGCAGCACAGCACAGAACACAGATACGCAGTATTTT. Protein product: CAGSTAQNTDTQYF.

The CDR3, as DNA: TGTGCCAGCAGTCCGGACAGCGGATACTACGAGCAGTACTTC. This codes for CASSPDSGYYEQYF. The chain couples TRBV6-4 to TRBJ2-7, with D possibly TRBD1 on 6 matching bases. The germline V gene encodes CDR1 MRHNA and CDR2 SNTAGT. CDR3 length: 14 amino acids. Trimming left V 5 bases short and J 3 bases short, with 14 bases between.

The chain recombines TRBV5-4 with TRBJ1-2; TRBD1 matches 10 bases. Trimming at V came to 0 bases and at J to 3 bases, leaving 2 bases not matched to a gene. Germline assignment: CDR1 SGHNT and CDR2 YYREEE (reference sequence). The CDR3 totals 15 residues. The CDR3 protein is CASSLGQGADYGYTF. Written as DNA, the CDR3 is TGTGCCAGCAGCTTGGGACAGGGGGCGGACTATGGCTACACCTTC.

V and J are TRBV6-5 and TRBJ1-6, with D uncertain. Germline-derived CDR1 and CDR2 are MNHEY and SVGAGI. The CDR3 is 13 residues long. V lost 5 bases, J lost 7 bases, and 9 bases lay in between. The CDR3 nucleotides read TGTGCCAGCAGTCGGAGTATCAATTCACCCCTCCACTTT. Encoded protein: CASSRSINSPLHF.

The chain links TRBV6-4 to TRBJ2-7; 10 bases are shared with TRBD1. Germline V gene sequence: CDR1 MRHNA, CDR2 SNTAGT. J gave up 2 bases and V 10 bases, and 8 bases lay outside the gene matches. This CDR3 is 14 amino acids long. The CDR3 DNA reads TGTGCCAATAGGAGGGGGACAGGGGCCTACGAGCAGTACTTC. It is translated as CANRRGTGAYEQYF.

V and J are TRBV7-9 and TRBJ2-7, with TRBD1 identical over 7 bases. Germline loops: CDR1 SEHNR, CDR2 FQNEAQ (reference sequence). The CDR3 is 13 amino acids. V lost 3 bases, J lost 6 bases, and 5 bases stayed unmatched. This CDR3 is CASSLEAGGEQYF. CDR3 DNA: TGTGCCAGCAGCTTGGAGGCAGGGGGCGAGCAGTACTTC.

Here the CDR3 DNA reads TGTGCCAGTAGTACACAGGGGGCCCCGATCACGAGGGGTGAAGCTTTCTTT. Translated, it gives CASSTQGAPITRGEAFF. This chain links TRBV19 with TRBJ1-1, with 9 bases identical to TRBD1. J gave up 7 bases and V 4 bases, and 16 bases lay outside the gene matches. Per the germline V gene, CDR1 is LNHDA and CDR2 is SQIVND (reference sequence). This CDR3 region has 17 residues.

The rearrangement links TRBV7-9 to TRBJ2-5, with 13 bases lining up with TRBD2. The CDR3 is made up of 16 amino acids. With 5 bases clipped from V and 5 bases from J, the junction kept 8 bases outside the gene matches. Germline CDR1 is SEHNR and CDR2 is FQNEAQ (reference sequence). Here the CDR3 reads CASSLTSGGNYETQYF. CDR3 DNA sequence: TGTGCCAGCAGCCTGACTAGCGGGGGGAATTATGAGACCCAGTACTTC.

V usage is TRBV28 and J usage is TRBJ1-1; 7 bases are a match to TRBD1. Germline lookup yields CDR1 MDHEN and CDR2 SYDVKM. This CDR3 has 12 amino acids. The V and J ends lost 2 bases and 10 bases, in that order; junction bases with no gene match: 4. CDR3 coding DNA: TGTGCCAGCAGTTTAAAGAGGGGGCGAGCTTTCTTT. Translating it yields CASSLKRGRAFF. Full variable domain (missing parts from reference TRBV28 and TRBJ1-1): DVKVTQSSRYLVKRTGEKVFLECVQDMDHENMFWYRQDPGLGLRLIYFSYDVKMKEKGDIPEGYSVSREKKERFSLILESASTNQTSMYLCASSLKRGRAFFGQGTRLTVV.

This clone is categorized as medium-sized (0.01 to 0.1%). CDR3 sequence: CASNRGYEQYF. The CDR3, as DNA: TGTGCCAGCAACAGGGGATACGAGCAGTACTTC. This chain connects TRBV2 to TRBJ2-7; 7 nucleotides align to TRBD1. Germline assignment: CDR1 SNHLY and CDR2 FYNNEI. Trimming removed 7 bases from V and 4 bases from J; junction bases left unmatched: 1. CDR3 size: 11 residues.

V gene TRBV2 combines with J gene TRBJ2-3; possibly TRBD2 for D (6 bases). This CDR3 is built from 16 residues. V lost 4 bases and J 0 bases, leaving 14 bases between the germline ends. Germline V CDR1 and CDR2: SNHLY, FYNNEI. CDR3 in DNA: TGTGCCAGCAGTGTTGTTGGGGGACTGAGCACAGATACGCAGTATTTT. It codes for CASSVVGGLSTDTQYF.

J is TRBJ1-5 and V is TRBV30; TRBD1 agrees at 7 bases. After removal of 3 bases from V and 1 base from J, the junction contained 12 bases not matched to a gene. Germline V CDR1 and CDR2: GTSNPN, SVGIG (reference sequence). The CDR3 loop spans 17 amino acids. In nucleotides, the CDR3 is TGTGCCTGGAGCGCTACAGGGGTACTTAGGAGCAATCAGCCCCAGCATTTT. This sequence encodes CAWSATGVLRSNQPQHF. The variable domain in full, completed from reference TRBV30 and TRBJ1-5, reads SQTIHQWPATLVQPVGSPLSLECTVEGTSNPNLYWYRQAAGRGLQLLFYSVGIGQISSEVPQNLSASRPQDRQFILSSKKLLLSDSGFYLCAWSATGVLRSNQPQHFGDGTRLSIL.

CDR3 in DNA: TGTGCCAGCAGTCTATCAAGTGAAGCTTTCTTT. It codes for CASSLSSEAFF. This sequence joins TRBV12-3 or TRBV12-4 and TRBJ1-1; the D is unclear. V shed 5 bases and J shed 7 bases, with 8 bases lying between them. The length of the CDR3 is 11 residues.

V gene TRBV27 combines with J gene TRBJ2-5; tentative D call: TRBD1 (6 bases). Germline V gene lookup returns CDR1 MNHEY and CDR2 SMNVEV (reference sequence). This CDR3 has 15 amino acids. Trimming took 5 bases from V and 1 from J, leaving 14 bases between them. The CDR3 coding sequence is TGTGCCAGCAGTACGATCACAGGGCGCCAAGAGACCCAGTACTTC. Protein product: CASSTITGRQETQYF.

This chain joins TRBV5-4 and TRBJ2-1; 16 nucleotides agree with TRBD2. Looked up from germline, CDR1 is SGHNT and CDR2 is YYREEE (reference sequence). Trimming removed 3 bases from V and 2 bases from J; junction bases left unmatched: 5. The CDR3 covers 18 residues. In nucleotides, the CDR3 is TGTGCCAGCAGCTCGGGACTAGCGGGGGGGTCCACCTACAATGAGCAGTTCTTC. Translating gives CASSSGLAGGSTYNEQFF.

This clone was detected a few times. The rearrangement links TRBV5-1 to TRBJ1-4; perhaps TRBD1 as D (6 bases). The CDR3 totals 14 residues. The V end lost 3 bases, the J end lost 6 bases, and 12 bases lay between the germline ends. The germline V gene encodes CDR1 SGHRS and CDR2 YFSETQ. As DNA, the CDR3 is TGCGCCAGCAGCTCGGACAGTGCCTATGAAAAACTGTTTTTT. Translation gives CASSSDSAYEKLFF.

V is TRBV4-1 and J is TRBJ2-3, with D perhaps TRBD2 (5 bases). Trimming took off 6 bases at V and 5 bases at J, with 21 bases between the two ends. CDR3 length equals 16 residues. The V gene's germline CDR1 is MGHRA and CDR2 YSYEKL. CDR3 loop: CASRTVGATSGDTQYF. The CDR3 nucleotides read TGCGCCAGCAGGACCGTCGGCGCTACCAGCGGAGATACGCAGTATTTT.

The V and J genes are TRBV29-1 and TRBJ1-1; 7 bases fit TRBD1. The V and J ends lost 6 bases and 1 base, in that order; junction bases with no gene match: 5. Germline V gene lookup returns CDR1 SQVTM and CDR2 ANQGSEA. This CDR3 region has 13 residues. The CDR3 coding sequence is TGCAGCGTCGCTCGACAGGGGAACACTGAAGCTTTCTTT. Its protein is CSVARQGNTEAFF.

The chain uses TRBV3-1 (or the pseudogene TRBV3-2) and TRBJ1-3; 9 positions match TRBD1. The V gene's germline CDR1 is LGHDT and CDR2 YNNKEL (reference sequence). The CDR3 contains 15 residues. J lost 6 bases, V lost 1 base, and 4 bases had no gene match. The CDR3 coding sequence is TGTGCCAGCAGCCAAGTGAGGACAGGGGTAAACACCATATATTTT. Amino acids: CASSQVRTGVNTIYF.

The genes are TRBV11-3 and TRBJ2-7; 7 bases align to TRBD1. This CDR3 contains 13 residues. J gave up 3 bases and V 2 bases, and 1 base lay outside the gene matches. Germline V gives CDR1 SGHNT, CDR2 YENEEA. This CDR3 is CASSLNRGYEQYF. As DNA, the CDR3 is TGTGCCAGCAGCTTAAACAGGGGCTACGAGCAGTACTTC.